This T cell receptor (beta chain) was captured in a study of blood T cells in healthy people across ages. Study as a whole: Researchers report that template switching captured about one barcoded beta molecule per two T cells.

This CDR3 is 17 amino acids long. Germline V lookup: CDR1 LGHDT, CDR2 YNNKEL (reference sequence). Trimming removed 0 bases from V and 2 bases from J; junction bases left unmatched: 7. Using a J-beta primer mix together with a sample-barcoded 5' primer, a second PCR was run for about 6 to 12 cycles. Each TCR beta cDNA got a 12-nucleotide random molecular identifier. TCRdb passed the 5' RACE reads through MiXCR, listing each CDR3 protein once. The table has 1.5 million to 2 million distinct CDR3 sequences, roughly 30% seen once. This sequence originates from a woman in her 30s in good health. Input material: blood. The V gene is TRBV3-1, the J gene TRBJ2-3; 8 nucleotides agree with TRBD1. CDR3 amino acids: CASSQEWYRGNTDTQYF. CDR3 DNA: TGTGCCAGCAGCCAAGAGTGGTACAGGGGGAACACAGATACGCAGTATTTT.